Below, 15 T cell receptor beta chains from the same sample are listed, as sequenced in a study of cytomegalovirus exposure and HLA in healthy donors (dated by TCRdb to between 2016 and 2019). Preparation of the library involved the immunoSEQ multiplex PCR assay. The multiplex PCR relied on a mix of 60 forward primers for TCR Vbeta segments and 13 reverse primers for TCR Jbeta segments. This is the immuneACCESS table as TCRdb keeps it, with only in-frame sequences that have V and J called. A part of the clones is gone; compared with another copy, unresolved V genes explain less than half, and the rest is unexplained. For this sample the table gives around 120,000 clones, of which roughly 72% were detected only once. 11% of the sample is in the top ten clones. Sample: PBMCs. The receptor source for this set is a woman in her 50s in good health and CMV-seropositive.

This chain connects TRBV6-5 to TRBJ1-1, with D unresolved. CDR1 and CDR2 from the germline V gene are MNHEY and SVGAGI. CDR3 length: 13 amino acids. V lost 5 bases and J 1 base, leaving 8 bases between the germline ends. CDR3 bases: TGTGCCAGCAGTCCTCCCGGGAACACTGAAGCTTTCTTT. This encodes CASSPPGNTEAFF.

The V gene is TRBV10-3, the J gene TRBJ1-3, with D unclear. In germline, CDR1 is ENHRY, CDR2 SYGVKD. This CDR3 contains 12 residues. Trimming cost V 4 bases and J 3 bases, with 4 bases left between them. CDR3 protein: CAISVGGNTIYF. DNA for the CDR3: TGTGCCATCAGTGTCGGTGGAAACACCATATATTTT.

This clone has just one count. The chain links TRBV20-1 to TRBJ1-2, with D unresolved. The CDR3 runs to 11 residues. Trimming removed 6 bases from V and 2 bases from J, with 7 bases in between. Germline V gives CDR1 DFQATT, CDR2 SNEGSKA (reference sequence). Here the CDR3 DNA reads TGCAGTGCCCGGGAGAACTATGGCTACACCTTC. Amino acids: CSARENYGYTF.

The V call is TRBV6-5, the J call TRBJ2-3; TRBD2 aligns across 11 bases. This CDR3 region has 15 residues. The junction had 3 bases not matched to a gene; V was cut back by 2 bases and J by 5 bases. From germline, CDR1 is MNHEY and CDR2 SVGAGI. Here the CDR3 DNA reads TGTGCCAGCAGTTACGGGCTAGCGGGAGGAGATACGCAGTATTTT. Translated: CASSYGLAGGDTQYF.

The chain combines TRBV5-8 with TRBJ1-2, with 8 bases matching TRBD1. Germline CDR1 and CDR2: SGHTS and YDEGEE. V dropped 4 bases and J dropped 6; count of bases not matched to a gene: 8. CDR3 length: 14 residues. The CDR3 sequence: CASSKRTGRDGYTF. The CDR3 DNA sequence: TGTGCCAGCAGCAAAAGGACAGGGAGGGATGGCTACACCTTC.

In this sample, this clone turned up a few times. This chain uses TRBV7-6 with TRBJ2-5, with D perhaps TRBD1 (6 bases). From germline, CDR1 is SGHVS and CDR2 FNYEAQ. V dropped 5 bases and J dropped 5 bases, with 24 bases sitting between them. This CDR3 is built from 17 residues. This CDR3 is CASSPGTKLTTGETQYF. The DNA of the CDR3 is TGTGCCAGCAGCCCCGGGACAAAACTCACTACAGGGGAGACCCAGTACTTC.

The chain recombines TRBV13 with TRBJ2-1, with 7 bases that match TRBD2. Germline V gene lookup returns CDR1 PRHDT and CDR2 FYEKMQ (reference sequence). Trimming removed 5 bases from V and 0 bases from J; junction bases left unmatched: 16. The CDR3 is 19 amino acids. This CDR3 is CASSAAGRGRLSSYNEQFF. The CDR3 DNA reads as TGTGCCAGCAGCGCCGCAGGGCGGGGGAGACTTAGCTCCTACAATGAGCAGTTCTTC.

This chain links TRBV6-1 with TRBJ1-2; 9 nucleotides match TRBD1. V gave up 6 bases and J gave up 3 bases; unmatched junction bases: 5. This CDR3 region has 14 residues. The germline V gene encodes CDR1 MNHNS and CDR2 SASEGT. The CDR3 nucleotides are TGTGCCAGCAGCCCTGGGACAGGGTACTATGGCTACACCTTC. Its protein is CASSPGTGYYGYTF.

This rearrangement joins TRBV7-2 to TRBJ1-1; D is perhaps TRBD1 (6 bases). Trimming cost V 1 base and J 0 bases, with 9 bases left between them. Looked up from germline, CDR1 is SGHTA and CDR2 is FQGNSA. The CDR3 is 15 residues long. This CDR3 is CASSLGGTLNTEAFF. The CDR3 DNA reads TGTGCCAGCAGCTTAGGGGGGACACTGAACACTGAAGCTTTCTTT.

This rearrangement joins TRBV19 to TRBJ1-2; 12 bases align to TRBD1. Trimming at V came to 6 bases and at J to 3 bases, leaving 5 bases not matched to a gene. CDR1 is LNHDA and CDR2 is SQIVND in the germline V gene (reference sequence). This CDR3 is 15 amino acids long. DNA for the CDR3: TGTGCCAGTAGGACCGGGACAGGGGGCTACTATGGCTACACCTTC. Encoded protein: CASRTGTGGYYGYTF.

The rearrangement joins TRBV7-2 to TRBJ2-5; a possible D gene is TRBD2 (6 bases). The ends were cut back, 1 base at V and 4 bases at J, with 13 bases in the middle. The CDR3 is made up of 15 amino acids. CDR1 and CDR2 from the germline V gene are SGHTA and FQGNSA. For the CDR3, the DNA is TGTGCCAGCAGCTTAGGCGGGAACGTTAGAGAGACCCAGTACTTC. It is translated as CASSLGGNVRETQYF. Full variable domain (remainder filled in from reference TRBV7-2 and TRBJ2-5): GAGVSQSPSNKVTEKGKDVELRCDPISGHTALYWYRQSLGQGLEFLIYFQGNSAPDKSGLPSDRFSAERTGGSVSTLTIQRTQQEDSAVYLCASSLGGNVRETQYFGPGTRLLVL.

CDR3 region: CASSQDSTGGYNEQFF. CDR3 coding DNA: TGCGCCAGCAGCCAAGATAGTACAGGGGGCTACAATGAGCAGTTCTTC. The chain has TRBV4-3 and TRBJ2-1; TRBD1 matches at 8 bases. Trimming at V came to 0 bases and at J to 3 bases, leaving 4 bases not matched to a gene. The germline V gene encodes CDR1 LGHNA and CDR2 YSLEER. The CDR3 sequence is 16 residues long.

This chain uses TRBV6-1 with TRBJ1-2; D is undetermined. The CDR3 spans 12 residues. Germline lookup yields CDR1 MNHNS and CDR2 SASEGT. Trimming shortened V by 7 bases and J by 4 bases, and 10 bases separated the two germline ends. The CDR3 sequence is CASTTASYGYTF. CDR3 nucleotides: TGTGCCAGCACCACTGCATCCTATGGCTACACCTTC.

This chain joins TRBV2 and TRBJ1-3; D is uncertain. CDR3 length: 13 amino acids. Trimming removed 4 bases at V and 0 bases at J, with 4 bases between. Germline lookup yields CDR1 SNHLY and CDR2 FYNNEI. CDR3: CASSVSSGNTIYF. The CDR3 nucleotides read TGTGCCAGCAGTGTCTCCTCTGGAAACACCATATATTTT.

The chain has TRBV7-9 and TRBJ1-1; a weak D match, TRBD1 (6 bases). The CDR3 is made up of 13 amino acids. In germline, CDR1 is SEHNR, CDR2 FQNEAQ (reference sequence). The ends were cut back, 6 bases at V and 1 base at J, with 9 bases in the middle. The CDR3 DNA sequence: TGTGCCAGCAGGTCGACAGGGAACACTGAAGCTTTCTTT. Amino acids: CASRSTGNTEAFF.